The 13 T cell receptor beta chains reported below all come from one sample, sequenced in a study of patients and donors after allogeneic stem cell transplantation. One entry per CDR3 protein, called by TCRdb with MiXCR from the RT-PCR reads. The sample lists about 960,000 distinct CDR3 sequences; approximately 18% were seen once. The sequencing input was blood, either unsorted or a sorted T cell fraction (not recorded which). The receptor set was obtained from a human donor who was either an allogeneic HSCT recipient or a stem cell or donor lymphocyte infusion donor (not recorded which). It is not recorded whose cells these are; they may come from a transplant donor.

The chain links TRBV29-1 to TRBJ1-4; D unresolved. The V end was cut by 1 base, the J end by 8 bases, with 8 bases between. This CDR3 contains 12 residues. Per germline, CDR1 SQVTM and CDR2 ANQGSEA. Here the CDR3 DNA reads TGCAGCGTTGAAGGGGCAGGAGAAAAACTGTTTTTT. Amino acid sequence: CSVEGAGEKLFF. The variable domain in full, with the rest retrieved from reference TRBV29-1 and TRBJ1-4, is SAVISQKPSRDICQRGTSLTIQCQVDSQVTMMFWYRQQPGQSLTLIATANQGSEATYESGFVIDKFPISRPNLTFSTLTVSNMSPEDSSIYLCSVEGAGEKLFFGSGTQLSVL.

This clonotype has just a few counts. The CDR3 spells CASSTEGSPAETQYF. The CDR3 region has the DNA TGCGCCAGCAGTACGGAAGGGAGTCCGGCGGAGACCCAGTACTTC. The chain combines TRBV5-1 with TRBJ2-5; D possibly corresponds to TRBD2 (5 bases). V lost 5 bases and J lost 5, with 19 bases in between. Germline V gives CDR1 SGHRS, CDR2 YFSETQ. The length of the CDR3 is 15 residues.

This chain connects TRBV6-2 or TRBV6-3 to TRBJ2-7; the D is unclear. Germline assignment: CDR1 MNHEY and CDR2 SVGEGT. This CDR3 has 15 residues. Trimming removed 2 bases from V and 0 bases from J, with 11 bases in between. The CDR3 DNA reads TGTGCCAGCAGTTACAGCAGCCCCCGCTCCTACGAGCAGTACTTC. Amino acids: CASSYSSPRSYEQYF.

The chain uses TRBV4-3 and TRBJ1-2; D is ambiguous. Germline CDR1 LGHNA, CDR2 YSLEER. The CDR3 covers 15 residues. Between the trimmed V and J ends, which lost 0 bases and 8 bases, there was a span of 16 bases. CDR3 DNA: TGCGCCAGCAGCCAAGATAGTCTCCGGGGTATCGGCTACACCTTC. Residues: CASSQDSLRGIGYTF.

The chain uses TRBV20-1 and TRBJ2-5; 8 bases match TRBD1. V shed 5 bases, J shed 5 bases, and the junction held 7 bases outside the gene matches. CDR3 length equals 13 residues. The germline CDR1 and CDR2 sequences are DFQATT and SNEGSKA (reference sequence). The CDR3 protein is CSAASDRVETQYF. CDR3 DNA sequence: TGCAGTGCTGCCTCGGACAGGGTGGAGACCCAGTACTTC.

This clonotype was observed a few times. The J gene is TRBJ1-2, the V gene TRBV5-1; D gene ambiguous. CDR1 SGHRS and CDR2 YFSETQ come from the germline V gene. V was clipped by 5 bases and J by 5 bases, with 13 bases between them. CDR3 length: 13 amino acids. CDR3 DNA sequence: TGCGCCAGCAGTGAGGGAGATCATTATGGCTACACCTTC. The encoded protein is CASSEGDHYGYTF.

This clonotype was picked up a small number of times. The V call is TRBV5-1, the J call TRBJ2-7; D possibly corresponds to TRBD1 (6 bases). The CDR3 is 15 residues long. The germline CDR1 and CDR2 sequences are SGHRS and YFSETQ. V dropped 4 bases and J dropped 3 bases, with 17 bases sitting between them. The CDR3 bases are TGCGCCAGCAGCCAATTACAGGGTGATCACTACGAGCAGTACTTC. It specifies CASSQLQGDHYEQYF.

This clonotype was counted at least ten times. The rearrangement links TRBV12-3 or TRBV12-4 to TRBJ2-2; 9 bases are a match to TRBD2. The CDR3 extends over 18 amino acids. After removal of 2 bases from V and 9 bases from J, the junction contained 16 bases not matched to a gene. This chain's CDR3 is CASSLLPAGTSPNRELFF. DNA for the CDR3: TGTGCCAGCAGTTTATTGCCTGCCGGGACTAGCCCCAACCGGGAGCTGTTTTTT.

This clonotype was recorded a few times. This sequence joins TRBV7-9 and TRBJ1-4; TRBD1 is a possible D gene (5 bases). The CDR3 totals 14 residues. Trimming pared 2 bases from V and 4 bases from J, leaving 8 bases between. Germline CDR1 SEHNR, CDR2 FQNEAQ (reference sequence). This chain's CDR3 is CASSLPGYNEKLFF. The CDR3 DNA sequence: TGTGCCAGCAGCTTACCAGGGTATAATGAAAAACTGTTTTTT.

This clonotype has ten or more counts. The chain joins TRBV20-1 to TRBJ2-4; D remains ambiguous. CDR1 DFQATT and CDR2 SNEGSKA come from the germline V gene (reference sequence). The CDR3 is 11 amino acids. V gave up 6 bases and J gave up 1 base, with 4 bases separating them. The CDR3 coding sequence is TGCAGTGCCTCGGCCAAAAACATTCAGTACTTC. Its translation is CSASAKNIQYF.

The rearrangement links TRBV4-2 to TRBJ2-7, with 9 bases lining up with TRBD1. This CDR3 contains 16 residues. CDR1 LGHNA and CDR2 YNFKEQ come from the germline V gene. V dropped 3 bases and J dropped 4; count of bases not matched to a gene: 10. CDR3 region: CASSQRITGGAYEQYF. The CDR3 coding sequence is TGTGCCAGCAGCCAGAGGATCACAGGGGGCGCGTACGAGCAGTACTTC.

This clonotype was counted at least ten times. The rearrangement joins TRBV12-3 or TRBV12-4 to TRBJ1-1, with TRBD1 as a possible D gene (5 bases). Trimming left V 2 bases short and J 5 bases short, with 12 bases between. This CDR3 has 14 residues. The CDR3 is CASSLREGRTEAFF. The CDR3 DNA follows: TGTGCCAGCAGTTTAAGGGAGGGGAGGACTGAAGCTTTCTTT.

V usage is TRBV7-3 and J usage is TRBJ2-1; 13 nucleotides align to TRBD2. Losses at the gene ends were 5 bases for V and 3 bases for J; bases not matched to a gene: 7. This CDR3 is built from 17 residues. CDR1 is SGHTA, CDR2 FQGTGA, per germline. Here the CDR3 DNA reads TGTGCCAGCAGCCCAGGACTAGCGGGGGCCTTCTACAATGAGCAGTTCTTC. It encodes CASSPGLAGAFYNEQFF.